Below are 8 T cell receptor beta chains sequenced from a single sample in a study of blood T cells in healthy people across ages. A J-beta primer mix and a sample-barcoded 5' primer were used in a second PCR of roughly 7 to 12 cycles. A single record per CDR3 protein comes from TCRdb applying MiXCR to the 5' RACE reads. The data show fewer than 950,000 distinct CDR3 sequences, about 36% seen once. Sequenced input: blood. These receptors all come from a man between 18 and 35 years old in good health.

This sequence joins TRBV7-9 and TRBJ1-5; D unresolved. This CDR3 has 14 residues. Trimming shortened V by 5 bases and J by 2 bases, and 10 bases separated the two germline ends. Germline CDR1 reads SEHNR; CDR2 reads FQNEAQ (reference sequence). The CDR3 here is CASSAAGGNQPQHF. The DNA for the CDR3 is TGTGCCAGCAGCGCGGCGGGTGGCAATCAGCCCCAGCATTTT.

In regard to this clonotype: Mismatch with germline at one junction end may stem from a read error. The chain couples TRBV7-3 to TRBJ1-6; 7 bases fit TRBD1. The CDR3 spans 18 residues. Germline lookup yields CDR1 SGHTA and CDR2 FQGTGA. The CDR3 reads CPSSLRFDRAIRNSPLHF. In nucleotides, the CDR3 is TGTCCCAGCAGCTTACGGTTTGACAGGGCAATAAGGAATTCACCCCTCCACTTT.

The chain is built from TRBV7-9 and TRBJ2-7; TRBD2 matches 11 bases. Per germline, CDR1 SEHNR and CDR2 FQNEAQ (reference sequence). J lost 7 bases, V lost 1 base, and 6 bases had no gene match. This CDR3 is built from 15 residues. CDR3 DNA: TGTGCCAGCAGCTTAGGGGGACTAGCGGACAATGAGCAGTACTTC. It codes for CASSLGGLADNEQYF.

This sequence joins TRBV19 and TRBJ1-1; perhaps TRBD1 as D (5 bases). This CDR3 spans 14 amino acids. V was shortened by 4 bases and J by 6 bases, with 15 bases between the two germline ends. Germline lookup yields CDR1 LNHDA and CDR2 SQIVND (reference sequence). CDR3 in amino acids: CASSTGAGSPEAFF. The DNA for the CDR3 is TGTGCCAGTAGTACCGGGGCAGGGTCGCCTGAAGCTTTCTTT.

The CDR3 loop is CASIQGPLYGYTF. DNA for the CDR3: TGCGCCAGCATCCAGGGGCCGCTCTATGGCTACACCTTC. The rearrangement joins TRBV4-1 to TRBJ1-2, with a weak D call TRBD1 (6 bases). V gave up 7 bases and J gave up 4 bases, with 13 bases separating them. Germline-derived CDR1 and CDR2 are MGHRA and YSYEKL. The CDR3 loop spans 13 amino acids.

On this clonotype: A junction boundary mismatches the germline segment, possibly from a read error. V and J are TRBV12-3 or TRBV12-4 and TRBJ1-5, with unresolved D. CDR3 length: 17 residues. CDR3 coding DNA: TGTGCCAACAGTTTCGGCCGGAACGAATATAGCAATCAGCCCCAGCATTTT. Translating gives CANSFGRNEYSNQPQHF.

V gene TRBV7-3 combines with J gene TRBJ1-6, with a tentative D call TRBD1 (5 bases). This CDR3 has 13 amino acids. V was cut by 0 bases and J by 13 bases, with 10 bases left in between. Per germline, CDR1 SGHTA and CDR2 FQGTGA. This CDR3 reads CASSLTAGSPLHF. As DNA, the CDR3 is TGTGCCAGCAGCTTAACGGCAGGGTCCCCCCTCCACTTT.

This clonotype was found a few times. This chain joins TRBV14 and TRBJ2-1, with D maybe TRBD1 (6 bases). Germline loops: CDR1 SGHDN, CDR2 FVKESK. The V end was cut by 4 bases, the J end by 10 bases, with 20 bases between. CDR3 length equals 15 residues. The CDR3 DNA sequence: TGTGCCAGCAGCCGAGGGCCAGGGGCTAGGATCGAGCAGTTCTTC. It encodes CASSRGPGARIEQFF. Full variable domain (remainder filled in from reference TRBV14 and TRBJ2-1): EAGVTQFPSHSVIEKGQTVTLRCDPISGHDNLYWYRRVMGKEIKFLLHFVKESKQDESGMPNNRFLAERTGGTYSTLKVQPAELEDSGVYFCASSRGPGARIEQFFGPGTRLTVL.